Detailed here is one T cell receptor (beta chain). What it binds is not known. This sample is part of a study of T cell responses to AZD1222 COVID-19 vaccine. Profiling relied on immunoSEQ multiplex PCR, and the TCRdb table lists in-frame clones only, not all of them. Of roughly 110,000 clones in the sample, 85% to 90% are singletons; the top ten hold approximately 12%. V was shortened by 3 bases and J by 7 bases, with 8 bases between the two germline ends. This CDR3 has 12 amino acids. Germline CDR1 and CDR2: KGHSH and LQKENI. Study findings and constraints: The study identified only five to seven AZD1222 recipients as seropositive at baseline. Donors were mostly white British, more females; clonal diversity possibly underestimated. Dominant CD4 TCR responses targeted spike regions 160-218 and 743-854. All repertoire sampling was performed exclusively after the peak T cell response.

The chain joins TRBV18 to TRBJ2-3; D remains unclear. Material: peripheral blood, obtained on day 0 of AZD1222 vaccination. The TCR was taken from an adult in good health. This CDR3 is CASSPQGNTQYF. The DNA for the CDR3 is TGTGCCAGCTCACCCCAAGGGAATACGCAGTATTTT.